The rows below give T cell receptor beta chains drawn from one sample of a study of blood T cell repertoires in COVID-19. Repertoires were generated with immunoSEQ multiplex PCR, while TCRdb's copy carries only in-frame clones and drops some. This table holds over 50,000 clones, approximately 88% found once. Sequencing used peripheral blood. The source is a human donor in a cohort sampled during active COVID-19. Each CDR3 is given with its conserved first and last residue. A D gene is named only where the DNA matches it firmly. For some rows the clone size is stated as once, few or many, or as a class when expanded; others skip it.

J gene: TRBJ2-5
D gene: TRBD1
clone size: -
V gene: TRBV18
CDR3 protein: CASSPGTGKETQYF
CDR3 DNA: TGTGCCAGCTCACCAGGGACAGGGAAGGAGACCCAGTACTTC

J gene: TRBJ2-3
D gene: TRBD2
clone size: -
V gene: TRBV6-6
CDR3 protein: CASSPTSLLAGLDTQYF
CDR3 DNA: TGTGCCAGCAGTCCGACTAGCCTACTAGCGGGATTAGATACGCAGTATTTT

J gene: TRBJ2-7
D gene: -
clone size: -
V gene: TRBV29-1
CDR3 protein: CSVARGNSYEQYF
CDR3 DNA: TGCAGCGTCGCGCGAGGGAACTCCTACGAGCAGTACTTC

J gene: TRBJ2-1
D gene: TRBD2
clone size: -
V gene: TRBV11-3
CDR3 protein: CASSLGLAGGDEQFF
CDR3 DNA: TGTGCCAGCAGCCTTGGACTAGCGGGAGGAGATGAGCAGTTCTTC

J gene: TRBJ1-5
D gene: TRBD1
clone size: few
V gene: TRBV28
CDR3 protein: CASRLTGRDGQPQHF
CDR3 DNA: TGTGCCAGCAGATTGACAGGGCGTGATGGTCAGCCCCAGCATTTT

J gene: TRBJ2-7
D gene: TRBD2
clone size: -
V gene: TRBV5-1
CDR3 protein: CASSEIAGGSYEQYF
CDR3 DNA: TGCGCCAGCAGCGAAATAGCGGGAGGGTCCTACGAGCAGTACTTC

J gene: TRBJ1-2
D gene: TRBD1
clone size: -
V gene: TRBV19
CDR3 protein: CASSGYRGRGDPYTF
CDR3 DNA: TGTGCCAGTAGTGGCTACAGGGGGCGCGGTGATCCCTACACCTTC

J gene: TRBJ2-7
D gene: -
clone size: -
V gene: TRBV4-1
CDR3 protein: CASSQDPNRVRYEQYF
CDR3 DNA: TGCGCCAGCAGCCAAGATCCAAACAGGGTTCGGTACGAGCAGTACTTC

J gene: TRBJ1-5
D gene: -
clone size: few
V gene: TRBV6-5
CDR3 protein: CASSSRVGSNQPQHF
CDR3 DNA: TGTGCCAGCAGTTCTAGAGTGGGTAGCAATCAGCCCCAGCATTTT

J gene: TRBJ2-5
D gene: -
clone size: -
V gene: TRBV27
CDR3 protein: CASSSPTRGETQYF
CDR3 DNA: TGTGCCAGCAGTTCACCCACCAGGGGTGAGACCCAGTACTTC

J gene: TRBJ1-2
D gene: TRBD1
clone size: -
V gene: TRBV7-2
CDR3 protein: CASSSTGTGGGYGYTF
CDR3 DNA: TGTGCCAGCAGCTCTACCGGGACAGGGGGCGGCTATGGCTACACCTTC

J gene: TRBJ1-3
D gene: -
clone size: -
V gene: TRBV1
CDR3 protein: CTRRGGPGNTIYF
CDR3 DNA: TGCACCAGAAGGGGGGGCCCTGGAAACACCATATATTTT

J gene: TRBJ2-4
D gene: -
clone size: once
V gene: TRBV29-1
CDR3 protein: CSVGHKRGYF
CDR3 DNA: TGCAGCGTTGGTCACAAACGGGGGTACTTC

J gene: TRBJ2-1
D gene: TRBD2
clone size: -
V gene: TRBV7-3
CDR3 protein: CASSLLAGYEQFF
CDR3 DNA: TGTGCCAGCAGCTTACTAGCGGGGTATGAGCAGTTCTTC

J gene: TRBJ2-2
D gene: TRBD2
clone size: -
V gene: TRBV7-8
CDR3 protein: CASSRRGISGRTGELFF
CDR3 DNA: TGTGCCAGCAGCCGACGAGGTATTAGCGGGAGGACCGGGGAGCTGTTTTTT

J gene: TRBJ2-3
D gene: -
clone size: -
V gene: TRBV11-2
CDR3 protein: CASSSPYTDTQYF
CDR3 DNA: TGTGCCAGCAGCTCCCCCTACACAGATACGCAGTATTTT

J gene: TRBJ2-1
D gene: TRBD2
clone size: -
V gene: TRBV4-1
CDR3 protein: CASSSRPSGSYNEQFF
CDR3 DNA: TGCGCCAGCAGCTCCCGCCCTAGCGGGTCTTACAATGAGCAGTTCTTC

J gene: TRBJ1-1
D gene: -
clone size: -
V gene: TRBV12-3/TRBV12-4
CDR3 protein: CASSLGMNTEAFF
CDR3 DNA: TGTGCCAGCAGTTTAGGTATGAACACTGAAGCTTTCTTT

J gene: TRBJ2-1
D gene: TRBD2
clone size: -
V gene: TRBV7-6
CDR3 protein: CASSFTSGGYNEQFF
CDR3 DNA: TGTGCCAGCAGCTTTACTAGCGGGGGATACAATGAGCAGTTCTTC

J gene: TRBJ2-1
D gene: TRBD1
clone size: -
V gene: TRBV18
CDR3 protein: CASSPQGAGNEQFF
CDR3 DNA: TGTGCCAGCTCCCCCCAGGGGGCTGGTAATGAGCAGTTCTTC

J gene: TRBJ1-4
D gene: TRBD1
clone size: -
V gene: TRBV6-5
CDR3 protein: CASRARTGDFEKLFF
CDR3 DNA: TGTGCCAGCAGGGCCCGGACAGGGGATTTTGAAAAACTGTTTTTT

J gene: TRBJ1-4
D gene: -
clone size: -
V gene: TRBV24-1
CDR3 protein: CATSDTKGGNEKLFF
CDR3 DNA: TGTGCCACCAGTGATACCAAGGGCGGGAATGAAAAACTGTTTTTT

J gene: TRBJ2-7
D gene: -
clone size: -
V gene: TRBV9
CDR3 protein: CASSAKRETSSYEQYF
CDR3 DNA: TGTGCCAGCAGCGCCAAAAGGGAGACTAGCTCCTACGAGCAGTACTTC

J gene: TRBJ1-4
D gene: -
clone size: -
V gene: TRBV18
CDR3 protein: CASSPRDNPSEKLFF
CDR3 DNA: TGTGCCAGCTCACCTCGGGACAATCCTAGTGAAAAACTGTTTTTT

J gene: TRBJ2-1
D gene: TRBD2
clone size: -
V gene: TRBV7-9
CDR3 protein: CASSVTSAPTMRQFF
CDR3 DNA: TGTGCCAGCAGCGTCACTAGCGCCCCGACAATGAGACAGTTCTTC

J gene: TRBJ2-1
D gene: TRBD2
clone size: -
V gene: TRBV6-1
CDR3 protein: CASSERLAGESYNEQFF
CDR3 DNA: TGTGCCAGCAGTGAACGACTAGCGGGAGAGTCCTACAATGAGCAGTTCTTC

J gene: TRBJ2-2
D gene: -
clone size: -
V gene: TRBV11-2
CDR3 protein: CASSSLGAGELFF
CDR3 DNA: TGTGCCAGCAGCTCCCTAGGCGCCGGGGAGCTGTTTTTT

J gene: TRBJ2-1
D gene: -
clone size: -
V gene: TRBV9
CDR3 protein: CASNQDGSSYNEQFF
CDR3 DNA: TGTGCCAGCAACCAAGACGGGAGCTCCTACAATGAGCAGTTCTTC

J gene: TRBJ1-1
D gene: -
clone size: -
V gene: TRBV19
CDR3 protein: CASREGLLNTEAFF
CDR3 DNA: TGTGCCAGTAGGGAGGGACTATTGAACACTGAAGCTTTCTTT

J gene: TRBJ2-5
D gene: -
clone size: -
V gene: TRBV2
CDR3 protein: CASSERRGGETQYF
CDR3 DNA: TGTGCCAGCAGCGAACGGAGAGGAGGAGAGACCCAGTACTTC

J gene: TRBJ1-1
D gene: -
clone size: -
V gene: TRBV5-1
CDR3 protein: CASSLTVLNTEAFF
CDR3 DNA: TGCGCCAGCAGCTTGACAGTCCTGAACACTGAAGCTTTCTTT

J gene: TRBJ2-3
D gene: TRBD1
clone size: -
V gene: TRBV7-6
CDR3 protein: CASSLWDRGLADTQYF
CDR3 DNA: TGTGCCAGCAGCTTATGGGACAGGGGTCTCGCGGATACGCAGTATTTT

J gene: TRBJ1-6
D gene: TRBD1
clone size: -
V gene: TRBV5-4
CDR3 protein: CASSRTGGKPYNSPLHF
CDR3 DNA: TGTGCCAGCAGCCGGACAGGGGGCAAGCCCTATAATTCACCCCTCCACTTT

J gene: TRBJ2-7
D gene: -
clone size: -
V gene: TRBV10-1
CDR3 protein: CASCPHGAKVKQYF
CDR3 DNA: TGCGCCAGCTGCCCACATGGGGCCAAGGTTAAGCAGTACTTC

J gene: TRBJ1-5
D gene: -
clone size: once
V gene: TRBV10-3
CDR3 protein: CAIRQGSGDPQHF
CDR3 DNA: TGTGCCATCAGACAAGGGTCAGGGGACCCCCAGCATTTT

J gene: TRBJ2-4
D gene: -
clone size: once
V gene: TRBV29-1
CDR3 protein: CSVGEDSKNIQYF
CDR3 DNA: TGCAGCGTGGGAGAGGACAGCAAAAACATTCAGTACTTC

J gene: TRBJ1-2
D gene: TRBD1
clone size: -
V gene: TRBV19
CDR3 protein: CASSIVMTGGAKYGYTF
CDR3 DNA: TGTGCCAGTAGTATAGTAATGACAGGGGGCGCGAAGTATGGCTACACCTTC

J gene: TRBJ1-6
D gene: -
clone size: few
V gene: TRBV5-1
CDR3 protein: CASSLVSGPPSPLHF
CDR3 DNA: TGCGCCAGCAGCTTGGTAAGCGGCCCCCCCTCACCCCTCCACTTT

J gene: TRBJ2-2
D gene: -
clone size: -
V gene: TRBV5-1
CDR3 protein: CASSLDGVAGELFF
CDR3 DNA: TGCGCCAGCAGCTTGGACGGGGTGGCCGGGGAGCTGTTTTTT

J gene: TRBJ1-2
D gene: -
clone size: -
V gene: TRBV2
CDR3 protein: CASSDGSVYRDYGYTF
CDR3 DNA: TGTGCCAGCAGTGACGGCTCGGTTTACAGGGACTATGGCTACACCTTC

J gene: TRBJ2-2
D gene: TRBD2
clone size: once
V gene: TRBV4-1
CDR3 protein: CASSPGGSYTGELFF
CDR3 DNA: TGCGCCAGCAGCCCCGGGGGGTCGTACACCGGGGAGCTGTTTTTT

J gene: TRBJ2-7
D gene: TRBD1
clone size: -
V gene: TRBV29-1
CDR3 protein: CSVSRGLSYEQYF
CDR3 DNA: TGCAGCGTCAGCAGGGGGCTAAGCTACGAGCAGTACTTC

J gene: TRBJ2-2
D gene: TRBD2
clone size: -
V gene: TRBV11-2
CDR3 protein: CASSFLAATGELFF
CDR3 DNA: TGTGCCAGCAGCTTCCTAGCGGCCACCGGGGAGCTGTTTTTT

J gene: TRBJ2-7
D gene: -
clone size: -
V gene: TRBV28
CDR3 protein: CASSLSGYEQYF
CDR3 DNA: TGTGCCAGCAGTTTAAGCGGTTACGAGCAGTACTTC

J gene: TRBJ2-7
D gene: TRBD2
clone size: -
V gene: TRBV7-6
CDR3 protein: CASSLVSSPRGSFYEQYF
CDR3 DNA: TGTGCCAGCAGCTTAGTCTCCTCCCCGCGGGGGTCCTTCTACGAGCAGTACTTC

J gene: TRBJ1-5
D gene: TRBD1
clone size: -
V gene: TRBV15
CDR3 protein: CATSRTGDQPQHF
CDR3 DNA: TGTGCCACCAGCAGAACAGGGGACCAGCCCCAGCATTTT

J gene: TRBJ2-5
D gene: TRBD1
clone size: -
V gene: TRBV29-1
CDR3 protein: CSGWGRGLETQYF
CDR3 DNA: TGCAGCGGGTGGGGCAGGGGGCTAGAGACCCAGTACTTC

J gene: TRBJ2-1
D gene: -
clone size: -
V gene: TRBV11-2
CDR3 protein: CASSSLVEQFF
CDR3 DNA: TGTGCCAGCAGCTCCCTCGTTGAGCAGTTCTTC

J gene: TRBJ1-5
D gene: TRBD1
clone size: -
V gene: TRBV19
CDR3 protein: CASSIVTGNSNQPQHF
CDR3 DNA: TGTGCCAGTAGTATAGTGACAGGGAATAGCAATCAGCCCCAGCATTTT

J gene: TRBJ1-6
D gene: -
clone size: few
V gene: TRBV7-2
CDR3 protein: CASSRERSPLHF
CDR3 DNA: TGTGCCAGCAGCCGAGAACGATCACCCCTCCACTTT

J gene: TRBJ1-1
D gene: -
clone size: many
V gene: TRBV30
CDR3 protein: CAYKGHTEAFF
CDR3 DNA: TGTGCCTACAAGGGGCACACTGAAGCTTTCTTT

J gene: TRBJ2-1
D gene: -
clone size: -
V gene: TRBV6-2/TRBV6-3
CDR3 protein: CASSSLSGGASYNEQFF
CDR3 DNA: TGTGCCAGCAGCAGTCTTTCTGGGGGGGCGTCCTACAATGAGCAGTTCTTC

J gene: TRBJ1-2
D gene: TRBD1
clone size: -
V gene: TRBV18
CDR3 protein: CASSPYPRGTELQNGYTF
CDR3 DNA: TGTGCCAGCTCACCGTATCCCCGGGGGACAGAGTTACAAAATGGCTACACCTTC

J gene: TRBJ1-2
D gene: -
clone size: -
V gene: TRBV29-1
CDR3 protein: CSVGGNYGYTF
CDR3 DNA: TGCAGCGTTGGAGGGAACTATGGCTACACCTTC